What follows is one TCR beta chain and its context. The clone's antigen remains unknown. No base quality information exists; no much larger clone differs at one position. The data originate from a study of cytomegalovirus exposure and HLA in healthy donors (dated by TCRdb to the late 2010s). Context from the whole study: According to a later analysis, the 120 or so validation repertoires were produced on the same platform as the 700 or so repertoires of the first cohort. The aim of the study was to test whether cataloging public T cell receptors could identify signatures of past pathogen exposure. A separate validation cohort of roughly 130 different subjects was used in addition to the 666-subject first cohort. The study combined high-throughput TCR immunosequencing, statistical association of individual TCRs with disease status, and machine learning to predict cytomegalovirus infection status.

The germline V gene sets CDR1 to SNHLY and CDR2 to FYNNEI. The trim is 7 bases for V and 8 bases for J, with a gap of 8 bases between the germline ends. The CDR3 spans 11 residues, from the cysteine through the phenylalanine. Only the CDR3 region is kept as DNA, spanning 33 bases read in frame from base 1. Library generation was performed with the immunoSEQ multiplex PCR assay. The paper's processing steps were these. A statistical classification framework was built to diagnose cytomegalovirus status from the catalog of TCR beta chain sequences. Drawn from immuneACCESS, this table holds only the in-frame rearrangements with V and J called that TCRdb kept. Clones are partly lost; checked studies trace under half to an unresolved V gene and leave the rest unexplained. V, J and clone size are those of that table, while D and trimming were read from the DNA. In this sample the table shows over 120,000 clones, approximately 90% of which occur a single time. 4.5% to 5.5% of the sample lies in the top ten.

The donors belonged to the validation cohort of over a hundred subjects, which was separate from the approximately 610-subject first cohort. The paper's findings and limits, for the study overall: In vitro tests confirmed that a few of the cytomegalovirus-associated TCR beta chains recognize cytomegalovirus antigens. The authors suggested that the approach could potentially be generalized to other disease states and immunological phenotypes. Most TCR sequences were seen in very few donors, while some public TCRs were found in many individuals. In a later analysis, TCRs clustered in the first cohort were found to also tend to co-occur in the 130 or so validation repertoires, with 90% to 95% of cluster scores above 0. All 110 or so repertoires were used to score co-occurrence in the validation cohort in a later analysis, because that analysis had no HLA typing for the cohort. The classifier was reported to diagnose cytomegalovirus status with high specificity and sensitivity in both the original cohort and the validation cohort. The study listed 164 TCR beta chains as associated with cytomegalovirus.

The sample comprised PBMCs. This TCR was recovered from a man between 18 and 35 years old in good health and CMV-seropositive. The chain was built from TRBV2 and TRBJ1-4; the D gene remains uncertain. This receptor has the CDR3 CASIEGEKLFF. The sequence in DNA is TGTGCCAGCATAGAGGGAGAAAAACTGTTTTTT.